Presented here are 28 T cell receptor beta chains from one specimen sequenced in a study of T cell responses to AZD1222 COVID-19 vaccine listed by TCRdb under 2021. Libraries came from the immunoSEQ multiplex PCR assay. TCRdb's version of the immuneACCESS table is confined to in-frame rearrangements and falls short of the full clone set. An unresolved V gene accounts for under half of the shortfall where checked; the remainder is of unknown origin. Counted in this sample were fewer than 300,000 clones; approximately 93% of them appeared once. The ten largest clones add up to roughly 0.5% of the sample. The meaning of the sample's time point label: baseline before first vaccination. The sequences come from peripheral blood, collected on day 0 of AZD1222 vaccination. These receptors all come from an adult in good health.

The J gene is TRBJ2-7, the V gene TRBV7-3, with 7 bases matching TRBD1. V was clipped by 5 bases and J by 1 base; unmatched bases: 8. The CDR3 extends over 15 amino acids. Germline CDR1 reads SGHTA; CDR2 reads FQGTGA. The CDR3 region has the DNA TGTGCCAGCAGCCACGCCGGGACAGATTCCTACGAGCAGTACTTC. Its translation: CASSHAGTDSYEQYF.

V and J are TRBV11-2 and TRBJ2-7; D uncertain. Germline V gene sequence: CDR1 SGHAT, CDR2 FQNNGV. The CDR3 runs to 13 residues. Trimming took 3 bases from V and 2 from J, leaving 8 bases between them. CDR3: CASSFGTPYEQYF. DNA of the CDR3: TGTGCCAGCAGCTTTGGAACGCCCTACGAGCAGTACTTC.

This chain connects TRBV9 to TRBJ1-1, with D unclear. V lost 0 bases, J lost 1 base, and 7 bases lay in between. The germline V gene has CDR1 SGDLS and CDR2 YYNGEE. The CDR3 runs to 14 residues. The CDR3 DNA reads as TGTGCCAGCAGCGTAGTTAAGGCGAACACTGAAGCTTTCTTT. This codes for CASSVVKANTEAFF.

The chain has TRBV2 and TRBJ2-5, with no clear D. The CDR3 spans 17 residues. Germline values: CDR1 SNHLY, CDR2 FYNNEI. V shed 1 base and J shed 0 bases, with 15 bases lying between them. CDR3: CASSEDSQRAYQETQYF. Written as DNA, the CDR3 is TGTGCCAGCAGTGAAGACTCACAACGGGCCTACCAAGAGACCCAGTACTTC.

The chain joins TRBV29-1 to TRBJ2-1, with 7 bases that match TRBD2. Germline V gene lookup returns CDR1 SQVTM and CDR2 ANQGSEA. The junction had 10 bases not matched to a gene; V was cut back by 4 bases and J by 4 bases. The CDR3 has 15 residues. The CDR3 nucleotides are TGCAGCGTTGCCCTCGGTAGCGGGTATTACAATGAGCAGTTCTTC. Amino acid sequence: CSVALGSGYYNEQFF.

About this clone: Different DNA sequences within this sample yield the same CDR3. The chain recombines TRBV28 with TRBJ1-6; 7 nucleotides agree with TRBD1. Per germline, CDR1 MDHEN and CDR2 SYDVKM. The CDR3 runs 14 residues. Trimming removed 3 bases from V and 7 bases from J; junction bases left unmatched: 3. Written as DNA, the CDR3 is TGTGCCAGCAGTTTGACAGGGAGGAATTCACCCCTCCACTTT. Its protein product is CASSLTGRNSPLHF.

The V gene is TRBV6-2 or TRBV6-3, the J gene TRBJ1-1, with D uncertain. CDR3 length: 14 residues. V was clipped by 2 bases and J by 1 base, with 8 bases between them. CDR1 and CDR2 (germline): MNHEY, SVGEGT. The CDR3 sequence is CASSYPWENTEAFF. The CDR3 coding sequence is TGTGCCAGCAGTTACCCATGGGAGAACACTGAAGCTTTCTTT.

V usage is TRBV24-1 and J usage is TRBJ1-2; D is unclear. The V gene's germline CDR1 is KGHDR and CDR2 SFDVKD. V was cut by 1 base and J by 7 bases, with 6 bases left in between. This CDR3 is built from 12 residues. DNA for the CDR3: TGTGCCACCAGTGATTTAGTAGGTGGCTACACCTTC. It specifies CATSDLVGGYTF.

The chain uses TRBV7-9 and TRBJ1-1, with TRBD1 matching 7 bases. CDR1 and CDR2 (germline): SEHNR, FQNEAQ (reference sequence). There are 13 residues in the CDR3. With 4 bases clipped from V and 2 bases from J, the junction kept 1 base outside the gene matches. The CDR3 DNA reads TGTGCCAGCAGCTGGGACAGCAACACTGAAGCTTTCTTT. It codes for CASSWDSNTEAFF.

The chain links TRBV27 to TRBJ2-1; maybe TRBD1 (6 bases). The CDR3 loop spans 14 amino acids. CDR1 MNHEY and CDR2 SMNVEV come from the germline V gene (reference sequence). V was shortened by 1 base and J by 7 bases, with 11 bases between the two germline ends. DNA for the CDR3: TGTGCCAGCAGTTTATTCGCAAGGGGGAATGAGCAGTTCTTC. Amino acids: CASSLFARGNEQFF.

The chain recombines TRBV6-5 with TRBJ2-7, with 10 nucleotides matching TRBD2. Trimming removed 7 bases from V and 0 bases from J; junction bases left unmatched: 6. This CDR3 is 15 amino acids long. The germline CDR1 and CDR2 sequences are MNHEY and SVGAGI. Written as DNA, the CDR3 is TGTGCCAGCACCCTACTAGCGGGGAGCTCCTACGAGCAGTACTTC. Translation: CASTLLAGSSYEQYF.

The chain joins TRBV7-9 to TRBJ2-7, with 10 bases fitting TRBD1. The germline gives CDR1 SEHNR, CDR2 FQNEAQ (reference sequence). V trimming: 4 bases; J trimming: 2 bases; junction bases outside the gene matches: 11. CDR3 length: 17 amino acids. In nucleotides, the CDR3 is TGTGCCAGCAGCTCCACCCCGGGACAGGGGTGGCCCTACGAGCAGTACTTC. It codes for CASSSTPGQGWPYEQYF.

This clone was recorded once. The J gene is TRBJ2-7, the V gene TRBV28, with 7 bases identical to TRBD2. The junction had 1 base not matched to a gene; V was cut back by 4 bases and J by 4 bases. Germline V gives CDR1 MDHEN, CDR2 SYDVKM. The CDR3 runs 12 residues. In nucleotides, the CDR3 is TGTGCCAGCAGTTACGGGAGGTACGAGCAGTACTTC. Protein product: CASSYGRYEQYF.

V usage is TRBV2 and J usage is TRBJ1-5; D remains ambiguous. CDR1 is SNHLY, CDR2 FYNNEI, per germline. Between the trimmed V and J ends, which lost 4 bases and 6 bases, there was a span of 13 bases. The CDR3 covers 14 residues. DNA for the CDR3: TGTGCCAGCAGTGTGGGTGCGATTAGTCAGCCCCAGCATTTT. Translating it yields CASSVGAISQPQHF. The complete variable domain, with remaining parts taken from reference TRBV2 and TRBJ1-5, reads EPEVTQTPSHQVTQMGQEVILRCVPISNHLYFYWYRQILGQKVEFLVSFYNNEISEKSEIFDDQFSVERPDGSNFTLKIRSTKLEDSAMYFCASSVGAISQPQHFGDGTRLSIL.

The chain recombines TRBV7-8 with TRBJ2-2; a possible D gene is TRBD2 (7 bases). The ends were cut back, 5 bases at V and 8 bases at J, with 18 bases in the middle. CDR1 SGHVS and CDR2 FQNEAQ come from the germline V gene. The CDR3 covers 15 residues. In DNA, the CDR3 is TGTGCCAGCAGCACAGCCGGGGGGCCTAAAGGGGAGCTGTTTTTT. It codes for CASSTAGGPKGELFF.

CDR3 nucleotide sequence: TGTGCCTGGAGCCCGGGGGACACTGAAGCTTTCTTT. Protein product: CAWSPGDTEAFF. The chain recombines TRBV30 with TRBJ1-1, with TRBD1 as a possible D gene (5 bases). V lost 3 bases and J 3 bases, leaving 8 bases between the germline ends. Looked up from germline, CDR1 is GTSNPN and CDR2 is SVGIG (reference sequence). CDR3 length: 12 amino acids.

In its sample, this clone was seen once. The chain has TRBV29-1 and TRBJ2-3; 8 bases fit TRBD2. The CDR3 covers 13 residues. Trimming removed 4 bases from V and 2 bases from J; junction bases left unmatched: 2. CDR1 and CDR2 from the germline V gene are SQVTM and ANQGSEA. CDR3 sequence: CSVGRGATDTQYF. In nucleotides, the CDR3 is TGCAGCGTTGGGCGGGGGGCCACAGATACGCAGTATTTT.

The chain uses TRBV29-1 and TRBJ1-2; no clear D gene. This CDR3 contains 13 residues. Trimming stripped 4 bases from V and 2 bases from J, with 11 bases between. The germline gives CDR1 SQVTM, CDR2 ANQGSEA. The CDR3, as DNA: TGCAGCGTTGGGTTCACGACAAACTATGGCTACACCTTC. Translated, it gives CSVGFTTNYGYTF.

The CDR3 sequence: CASSSWTSEGEQYF. In nucleotides, the CDR3 is TGTGCCAGCAGCAGCTGGACTAGCGAGGGCGAGCAGTACTTC. V usage is TRBV3-1 (or the pseudogene TRBV3-2) and J usage is TRBJ2-7, with 9 bases identical to TRBD2. Unmatched junction bases numbered 8, after V lost 5 bases and J lost 6 bases. The CDR3 extends over 14 amino acids. The germline gives CDR1 LGHDT, CDR2 YNNKEL (reference sequence).

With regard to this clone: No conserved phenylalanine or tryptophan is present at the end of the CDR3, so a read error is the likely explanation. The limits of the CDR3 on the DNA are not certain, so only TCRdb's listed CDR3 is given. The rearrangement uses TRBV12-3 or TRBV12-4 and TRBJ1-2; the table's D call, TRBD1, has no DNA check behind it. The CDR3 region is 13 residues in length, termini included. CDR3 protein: CASSPPGQGPLHL.

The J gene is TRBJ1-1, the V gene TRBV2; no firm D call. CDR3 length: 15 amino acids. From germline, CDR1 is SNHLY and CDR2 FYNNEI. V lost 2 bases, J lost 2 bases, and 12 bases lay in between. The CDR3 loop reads CASSESQEPNTEAFF. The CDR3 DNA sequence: TGTGCCAGCAGTGAATCCCAGGAACCTAACACTGAAGCTTTCTTT.

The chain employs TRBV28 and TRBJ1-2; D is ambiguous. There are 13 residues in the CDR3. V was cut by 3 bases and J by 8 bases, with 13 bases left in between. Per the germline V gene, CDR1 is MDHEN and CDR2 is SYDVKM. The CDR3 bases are TGTGCCAGCAGTTTTAGGGCCCCTAGGGGCTACACCTTC. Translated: CASSFRAPRGYTF.

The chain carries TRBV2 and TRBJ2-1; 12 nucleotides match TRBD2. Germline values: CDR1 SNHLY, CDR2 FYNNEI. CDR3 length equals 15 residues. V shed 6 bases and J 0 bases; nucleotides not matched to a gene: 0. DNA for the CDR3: TGTGCCAGCAGGACTAGCGGGGGCTCCTACAATGAGCAGTTCTTC. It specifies CASRTSGGSYNEQFF.

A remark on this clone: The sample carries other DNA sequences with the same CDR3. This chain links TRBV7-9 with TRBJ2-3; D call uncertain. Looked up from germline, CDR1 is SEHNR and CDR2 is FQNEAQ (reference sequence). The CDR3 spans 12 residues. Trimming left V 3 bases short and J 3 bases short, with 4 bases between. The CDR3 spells CASSLGTDTQYF. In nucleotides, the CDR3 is TGTGCCAGCAGCTTGGGAACAGATACGCAGTATTTT. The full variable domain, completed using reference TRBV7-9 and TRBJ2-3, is DTGVSQNPRHKITKRGQNVTFRCDPISEHNRLYWYRQTLGQGPEFLTYFQNEAQLEKSRLLSDRFSAERPKGSFSTLEIQRTEQGDSAMYLCASSLGTDTQYFGPGTRLTVL.

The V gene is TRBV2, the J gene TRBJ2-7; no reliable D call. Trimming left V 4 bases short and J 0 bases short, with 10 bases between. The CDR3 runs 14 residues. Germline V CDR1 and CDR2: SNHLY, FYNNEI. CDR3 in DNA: TGTGCCAGCAGTGGGGCAGCCATCTCCTACGAGCAGTACTTC. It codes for CASSGAAISYEQYF.

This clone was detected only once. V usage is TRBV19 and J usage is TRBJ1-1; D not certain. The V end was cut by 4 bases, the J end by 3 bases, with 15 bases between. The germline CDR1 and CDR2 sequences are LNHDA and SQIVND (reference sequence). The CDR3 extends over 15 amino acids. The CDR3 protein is CASSTPGLGYTEAFF. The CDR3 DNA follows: TGTGCCAGTAGTACCCCAGGCCTGGGTTACACTGAAGCTTTCTTT.

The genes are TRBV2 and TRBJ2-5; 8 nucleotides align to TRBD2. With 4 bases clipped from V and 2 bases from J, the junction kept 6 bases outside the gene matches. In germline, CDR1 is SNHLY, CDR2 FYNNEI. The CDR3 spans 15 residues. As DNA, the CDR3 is TGTGCCAGCAGTGGTACTAGCGGTAATCAAGAGACCCAGTACTTC. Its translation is CASSGTSGNQETQYF.

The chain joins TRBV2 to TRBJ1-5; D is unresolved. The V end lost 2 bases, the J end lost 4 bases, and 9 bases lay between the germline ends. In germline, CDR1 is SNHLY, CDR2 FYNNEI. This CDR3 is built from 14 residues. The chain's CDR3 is CASSEMALNQPQHF. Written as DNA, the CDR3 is TGTGCCAGCAGTGAAATGGCTTTGAATCAGCCCCAGCATTTT.